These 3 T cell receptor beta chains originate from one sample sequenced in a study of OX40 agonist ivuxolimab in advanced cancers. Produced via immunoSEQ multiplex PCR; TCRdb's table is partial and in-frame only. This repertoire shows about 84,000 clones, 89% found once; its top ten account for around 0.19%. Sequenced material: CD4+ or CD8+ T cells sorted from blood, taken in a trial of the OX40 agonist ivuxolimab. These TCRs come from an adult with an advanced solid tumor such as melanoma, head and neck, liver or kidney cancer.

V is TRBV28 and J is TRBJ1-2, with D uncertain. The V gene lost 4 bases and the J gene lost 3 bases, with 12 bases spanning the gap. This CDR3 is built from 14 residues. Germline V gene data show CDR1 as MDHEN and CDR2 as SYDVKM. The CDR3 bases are TGTGCCAGCAGTTCTGGGTTCTGGGACTATGGCTACACCTTC. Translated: CASSSGFWDYGYTF.

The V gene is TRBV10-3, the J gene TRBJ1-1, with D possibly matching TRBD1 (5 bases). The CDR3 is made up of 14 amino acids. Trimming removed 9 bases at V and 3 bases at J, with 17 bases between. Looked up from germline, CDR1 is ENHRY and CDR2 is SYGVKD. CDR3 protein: CAISTTVRDTEAFF. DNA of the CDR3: TGTGCCATAAGTACGACAGTCCGCGACACTGAAGCTTTCTTT.

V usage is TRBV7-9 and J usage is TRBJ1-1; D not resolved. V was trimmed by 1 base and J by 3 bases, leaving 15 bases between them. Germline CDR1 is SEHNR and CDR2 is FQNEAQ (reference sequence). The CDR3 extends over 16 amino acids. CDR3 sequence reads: CASSLGQTGMDTEAFF. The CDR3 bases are TGTGCCAGCAGCTTAGGGCAGACCGGGATGGACACTGAAGCTTTCTTT.